One and the same sample provided the 28 T cell receptor beta chains below, sequenced in a study of T cell responses to AZD1222 COVID-19 vaccine (dated by TCRdb to the early 2020s). The method behind the library was the immunoSEQ multiplex PCR assay. TCRdb retrieved this table from immuneACCESS and kept in-frame rearrangements only. Not all clones are present; in checked studies, unresolved V genes account for under half, and no reason is known for the remainder. In this sample the table shows under 200,000 clones, roughly 92% of which occur a single time. The leading ten clones occupy approximately 0.6% of the sample. Explained via the paper, the time point label denotes: baseline before first vaccination. Sequencing used peripheral blood, obtained on day 0 of AZD1222 vaccination. The receptors were sampled from an adult in good health.

This clone was seen a single time. The CDR3, as DNA: TGTGCCAGCAGTTTAGACACTTCCAAAAACATTCAGTACTTC. Its translation is CASSLDTSKNIQYF. The V and J genes are TRBV27 and TRBJ2-4; no firm D call. This CDR3 spans 14 amino acids. The germline V gene encodes CDR1 MNHEY and CDR2 SMNVEV (reference sequence). The V end was cut by 2 bases, the J end by 2 bases, with 7 bases between.

This clone turned up a few times. The V call is TRBV14, the J call TRBJ1-1; D gene unclear. Trimming pared 2 bases from V and 10 bases from J, leaving 14 bases between. This CDR3 is 13 amino acids long. Germline loops: CDR1 SGHDN, CDR2 FVKESK. DNA of the CDR3: TGTGCCAGCAGCCAACACGGAGGGCAGTCAGCTTTCTTT. Translation: CASSQHGGQSAFF.

This clone is a singleton in its sample. The V gene is TRBV3-1 (or the pseudogene TRBV3-2), the J gene TRBJ1-1; D unclear. Germline CDR1 LGHDT, CDR2 YNNKEL (reference sequence). The V end lost 4 bases, the J end lost 4 bases, and 10 bases lay between the germline ends. This CDR3 is 13 amino acids long. CDR3 sequence (DNA): TGTGCCAGCAGCCCGGTGGGGAGCACTGAAGCTTTCTTT. Amino acid sequence: CASSPVGSTEAFF.

V and J are TRBV9 and TRBJ2-3; unclear D gene. This CDR3 has 14 residues. The V end was cut by 4 bases, the J end by 5 bases, with 14 bases between. Germline CDR1 SGDLS, CDR2 YYNGEE. Here the CDR3 reads CASSPSGLEDTQYF. CDR3 bases: TGTGCCAGCAGCCCAAGTGGATTAGAAGATACGCAGTATTTT.

The rearrangement joins TRBV12-3 or TRBV12-4 to TRBJ1-1; perhaps TRBD1 as D (5 bases). Deletions cut 8 bases from V and 1 base from J, with 11 bases between. The CDR3 is 13 amino acids. Written as DNA, the CDR3 is TGTGCCAGCTGGGGACGGCCGAACACTGAAGCTTTCTTT. It specifies CASWGRPNTEAFF.

This chain uses TRBV28 with TRBJ1-1, with unresolved D. In germline, CDR1 is MDHEN, CDR2 SYDVKM. V was shortened by 7 bases and J by 1 base, with 7 bases between the two germline ends. This CDR3 comprises 12 residues. CDR3 protein: CASTSSNTEAFF. The CDR3 DNA reads as TGTGCCAGCACCAGCTCGAACACTGAAGCTTTCTTT.

This chain links TRBV3-1 (or the pseudogene TRBV3-2) with TRBJ1-2, with TRBD1 identical over 7 bases. CDR3 length: 14 amino acids. Losses at the gene ends were 3 bases for V and 8 bases for J; bases not matched to a gene: 9. Germline values: CDR1 LGHDT, CDR2 YNNKEL (reference sequence). The CDR3 loop is CASSHADRAGGYTF. CDR3 DNA sequence: TGTGCCAGCAGCCACGCAGACAGGGCGGGAGGCTACACCTTC.

The V gene is TRBV6-6, the J gene TRBJ1-4; D unresolved. Germline CDR1 MNHNY, CDR2 SVGAGI (reference sequence). V was pared by 5 bases and J by 6 bases, with 16 bases between. The CDR3 totals 15 residues. CDR3: CASSAGPSRDEKLFF. CDR3 DNA sequence: TGTGCCAGCAGTGCAGGACCGTCGCGGGATGAAAAACTGTTTTTT.

In the case of this clone: The sample holds other DNA sequences that translate to the same CDR3. The chain is built from TRBV7-9 and TRBJ2-1, with 7 bases fitting TRBD2. Germline-derived CDR1 and CDR2 are SEHNR and FQNEAQ (reference sequence). Trimming removed 5 bases from V and 0 bases from J; junction bases left unmatched: 4. The CDR3 runs to 15 residues. CDR3 protein: CASSPSGSSYNEQFF. The DNA for the CDR3 is TGTGCCAGCAGCCCTAGCGGAAGCTCCTACAATGAGCAGTTCTTC.

The chain has TRBV24-1 and TRBJ2-2, with TRBD1 identical over 10 bases. This CDR3 contains 16 residues. Germline CDR1 and CDR2: KGHDR and SFDVKD. J gave up 3 bases and V 5 bases, and 5 bases lay outside the gene matches. The CDR3 DNA is TGTGCCACCAGTGCCCCCGGGACAGGGGACACCGGGGAGCTGTTTTTT. It yields the protein CATSAPGTGDTGELFF.

V usage is TRBV14 and J usage is TRBJ2-7; no clear D gene. CDR3 length: 15 residues. CDR1 is SGHDN and CDR2 is FVKESK in the germline V gene. Trimming shortened V by 1 base and J by 2 bases, and 12 bases separated the two germline ends. The CDR3 protein is CASSQVASSPYEQYF. CDR3 DNA sequence: TGTGCCAGCAGCCAAGTGGCCAGCTCACCCTACGAGCAGTACTTC.

This clone has only a few counts. This rearrangement joins TRBV11-1 to TRBJ1-6; no firm D call. The CDR3 has 14 residues. The germline V and J ends were trimmed by 2 bases and 7 bases, with 9 bases remaining between them. Germline loops: CDR1 SGHAT, CDR2 FQDESV (reference sequence). CDR3 loop: CASSLPDYNSPLHF. The CDR3 DNA follows: TGTGCCAGCAGCTTACCTGATTACAATTCACCCCTCCACTTT.

This clone was recorded only once. The chain uses TRBV6-5 and TRBJ1-2; the D is unclear. The CDR3 covers 16 residues. The germline V and J ends were trimmed by 0 bases and 0 bases, with 11 bases remaining between them. Germline CDR1 reads MNHEY; CDR2 reads SVGAGI. CDR3 protein: CASSYSPGGANYGYTF. The CDR3 bases are TGTGCCAGCAGTTACTCTCCCGGCGGGGCTAACTATGGCTACACCTTC.

The chain recombines TRBV29-1 with TRBJ2-6; D gene ambiguous. Germline CDR1 SQVTM, CDR2 ANQGSEA. CDR3 length equals 12 residues. CDR3 nucleotides: TGCAGTGTGGGGTTTGGGGCCAACGTCCTGACTTTC. Protein product: CSVGFGANVLTF.

The V call is TRBV6-5, the J call TRBJ1-5, with 9 nucleotides matching TRBD1. The length of the CDR3 is 15 residues. The germline gives CDR1 MNHEY, CDR2 SVGAGI. Trimming at V came to 5 bases and at J to 4 bases, leaving 6 bases not matched to a gene. Written as DNA, the CDR3 is TGTGCCAGCAGTAATCCCGGGACAGGGAATCAGCCCCAGCATTTT. Amino acids: CASSNPGTGNQPQHF.

The chain carries TRBV2 and TRBJ1-2; D gene unclear. V was cut by 4 bases and J by 4 bases, with 13 bases left in between. The germline gives CDR1 SNHLY, CDR2 FYNNEI. The CDR3 extends over 14 amino acids. The CDR3 loop is CASSAGVGGYGYTF. The CDR3 nucleotides are TGTGCCAGCAGTGCCGGGGTAGGAGGCTATGGCTACACCTTC.

The V call is TRBV4-2, the J call TRBJ1-6; D might be TRBD1 (5 bases). V dropped 0 bases and J dropped 4 bases, with 19 bases sitting between them. Germline V gene data show CDR1 as LGHNA and CDR2 as YNFKEQ. The CDR3 runs 19 residues. The CDR3 protein is CASSQDRGDPRVYNSPLHF. The CDR3 coding sequence is TGTGCCAGCAGCCAAGATAGAGGGGACCCTAGGGTATATAATTCACCCCTCCACTTT.

J is TRBJ1-3 and V is TRBV7-2; tentative D call: TRBD1 (5 bases). This CDR3 is built from 16 residues. Per germline, CDR1 SGHTA and CDR2 FQGNSA. V was cut by 5 bases and J by 4 bases, with 18 bases left in between. The DNA for the CDR3 is TGTGCCAGCAGCGCAGGCCTCGGGGGAGTGGGAAACACCATATATTTT. Encoded protein: CASSAGLGGVGNTIYF.

The chain has TRBV3-1 (or the pseudogene TRBV3-2) and TRBJ2-7; D is ambiguous. CDR1 and CDR2 (germline): LGHDT, YNNKEL (reference sequence). The length of the CDR3 is 15 residues. Between the trimmed V and J ends, which lost 4 bases and 2 bases, there was a span of 15 bases. As DNA, the CDR3 is TGTGCCAGCAGCCCCGGACCGCCTGGCCCCTACGAGCAGTACTTC. It encodes CASSPGPPGPYEQYF.

The rearrangement joins TRBV19 to TRBJ1-2; D might be TRBD1 (6 bases). The CDR3 is made up of 14 amino acids. CDR1 and CDR2 (germline): LNHDA, SQIVND (reference sequence). With 5 bases removed from V and 2 bases from J, the gap between germline ends came to 12 bases. CDR3 bases: TGTGCCAGTAGTCCGATGGACAGAAACTATGGCTACACCTTC. Translated: CASSPMDRNYGYTF.

The J gene is TRBJ1-2, the V gene TRBV5-4; 9 bases line up with TRBD1. Per the germline V gene, CDR1 is SGHNT and CDR2 is YYREEE (reference sequence). The V segment lost 0 bases and the J segment 5 bases; nucleotides outside the gene matches: 5. The CDR3 extends over 15 amino acids. The CDR3 loop reads CASSLARDRVYGYTF. In nucleotides, the CDR3 is TGTGCCAGCAGCTTGGCCCGGGACAGGGTTTATGGCTACACCTTC.

The CDR3 coding sequence is TGTGCCAGTAGTAGATCCCGGGACAGGGGTTACGAGCAGTACTTC. Amino acid sequence: CASSRSRDRGYEQYF. The chain links TRBV19 to TRBJ2-7; 10 bases match TRBD1. The junction had 7 bases not matched to a gene; V was cut back by 4 bases and J by 4 bases. The CDR3 runs 15 residues. The V gene's germline CDR1 is LNHDA and CDR2 SQIVND (reference sequence).

The chain joins TRBV5-5 to TRBJ2-5; D unclear. CDR3 length equals 16 residues. V was cut by 3 bases and J by 2 bases, with 17 bases left in between. Germline CDR1 reads SGHKS; CDR2 reads YYEKEE (reference sequence). The CDR3 protein is CASSSKFPTVQETQYF. The CDR3 DNA sequence: TGTGCCAGCAGCTCGAAGTTCCCGACGGTACAAGAGACCCAGTACTTC.

This rearrangement joins TRBV7-2 to TRBJ1-5; a possible D gene is TRBD1 (6 bases). V gave up 3 bases and J gave up 4 bases, with 13 bases separating them. CDR1 and CDR2 (germline): SGHTA, FQGNSA. The CDR3 loop spans 15 amino acids. CDR3: CASSFLAGVNQPQHF. The CDR3 DNA reads TGTGCCAGCAGCTTTCTAGCAGGGGTGAATCAGCCCCAGCATTTT.

This clone was seen once. V usage is TRBV5-1 and J usage is TRBJ1-2; TRBD1 matches at 7 bases. J lost 6 bases, V lost 4 bases, and 12 bases had no gene match. Germline assignment: CDR1 SGHRS and CDR2 YFSETQ. This CDR3 contains 15 residues. Here the CDR3 reads CASSGDSLNWDGYTF. CDR3 bases: TGCGCCAGCAGCGGGGACAGCTTAAATTGGGATGGCTACACCTTC.

This chain connects TRBV6-2 or TRBV6-3 to TRBJ2-7, with D possibly being TRBD1 (6 bases). V was cut by 2 bases and J by 9 bases, with 17 bases left in between. Looked up from germline, CDR1 is MNHEY and CDR2 is SVGEGT. This CDR3 contains 14 residues. The CDR3 sequence: CASSYRGHDSGQYF. CDR3 bases: TGTGCCAGCAGTTACCGGGGACACGACTCGGGGCAGTACTTC.

J is TRBJ2-7 and V is TRBV7-3, with 9 positions matching TRBD1. The germline CDR1 and CDR2 sequences are SGHTA and FQGTGA. The trim removed 1 base at V and 2 bases at J, leaving 3 bases unmatched. The CDR3 contains 15 residues. CDR3 loop: CASSLKGQGTYEQYF. The CDR3 DNA reads TGTGCCAGCAGCTTAAAGGGACAGGGTACCTACGAGCAGTACTTC.

This chain connects TRBV6-5 to TRBJ2-7, with D perhaps given as TRBD1 or TRBD2 (5 bases each). The CDR3 is made up of 13 amino acids. Trimming removed 5 bases from V and 5 bases from J, with 13 bases in between. Per germline, CDR1 MNHEY and CDR2 SVGAGI. Written as DNA, the CDR3 is TGTGCCAGCAGTCCGGGACGGCGCAACGAGCAGTACTTC. The encoded protein is CASSPGRRNEQYF.